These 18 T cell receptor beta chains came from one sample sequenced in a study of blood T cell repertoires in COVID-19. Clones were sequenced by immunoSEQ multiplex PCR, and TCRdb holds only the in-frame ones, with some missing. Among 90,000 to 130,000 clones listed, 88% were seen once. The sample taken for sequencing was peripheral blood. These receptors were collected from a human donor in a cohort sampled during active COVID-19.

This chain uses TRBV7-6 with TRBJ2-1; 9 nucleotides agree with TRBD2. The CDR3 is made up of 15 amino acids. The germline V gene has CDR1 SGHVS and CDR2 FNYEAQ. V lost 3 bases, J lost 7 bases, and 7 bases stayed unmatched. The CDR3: CASSLAGGPVNEQFF. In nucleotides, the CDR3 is TGTGCCAGCAGCTTGGCGGGAGGGCCGGTGAATGAGCAGTTCTTC.

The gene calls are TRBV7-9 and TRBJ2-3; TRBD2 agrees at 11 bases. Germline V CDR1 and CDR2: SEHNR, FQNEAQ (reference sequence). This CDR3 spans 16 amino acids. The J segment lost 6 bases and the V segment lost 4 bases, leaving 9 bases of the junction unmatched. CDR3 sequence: CASSYPSGGSRDTQYF. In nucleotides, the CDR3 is TGTGCCAGCAGCTACCCTAGCGGGGGGAGCCGGGATACGCAGTATTTT.

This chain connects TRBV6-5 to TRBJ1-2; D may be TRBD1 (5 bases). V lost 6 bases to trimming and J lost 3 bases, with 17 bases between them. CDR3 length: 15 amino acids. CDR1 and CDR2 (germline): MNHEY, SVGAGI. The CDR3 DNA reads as TGTGCCAGCAGGGATCCCAGGGAAGGGGACTATGGCTACACCTTC. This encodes CASRDPREGDYGYTF.

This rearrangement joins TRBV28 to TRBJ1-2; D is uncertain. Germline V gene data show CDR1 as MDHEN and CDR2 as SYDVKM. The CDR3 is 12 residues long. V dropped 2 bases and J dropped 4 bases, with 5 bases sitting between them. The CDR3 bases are TGTGCCAGCAGTTTAACATCCTATGGCTACACCTTC. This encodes CASSLTSYGYTF.

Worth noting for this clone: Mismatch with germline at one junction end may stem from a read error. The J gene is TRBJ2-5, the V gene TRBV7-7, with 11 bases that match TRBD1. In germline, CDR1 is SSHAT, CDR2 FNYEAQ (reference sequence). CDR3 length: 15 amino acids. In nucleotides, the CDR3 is TGTGCTAGCAGCTTAGGACAGGGGGCTGCAGAGACCCAGTACTTC. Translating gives CASSLGQGAAETQYF.

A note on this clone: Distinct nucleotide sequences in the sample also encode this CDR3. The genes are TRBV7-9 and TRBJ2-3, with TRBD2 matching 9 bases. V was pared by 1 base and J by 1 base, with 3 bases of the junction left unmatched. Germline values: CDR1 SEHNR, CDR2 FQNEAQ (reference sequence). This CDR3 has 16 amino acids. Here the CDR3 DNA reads TGTGCCAGCAGCTTAGGATTAGCGGGGGGCACAGATACGCAGTATTTT. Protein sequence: CASSLGLAGGTDTQYF.

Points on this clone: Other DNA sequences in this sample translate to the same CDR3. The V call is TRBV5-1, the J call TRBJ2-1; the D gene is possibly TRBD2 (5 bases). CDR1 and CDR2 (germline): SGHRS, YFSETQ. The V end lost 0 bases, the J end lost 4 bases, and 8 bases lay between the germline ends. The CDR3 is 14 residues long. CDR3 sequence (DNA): TGCGCCAGCAGCTTGGGGACTGGATACAATGAGCAGTTCTTC. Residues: CASSLGTGYNEQFF.

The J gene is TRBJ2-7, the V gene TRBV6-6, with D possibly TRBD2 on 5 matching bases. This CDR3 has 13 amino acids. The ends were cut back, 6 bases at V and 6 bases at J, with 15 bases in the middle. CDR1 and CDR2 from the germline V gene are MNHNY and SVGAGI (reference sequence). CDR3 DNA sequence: TGTGCCAGCAGCACCATAGCGCTGACCGAGCAGTACTTC. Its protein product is CASSTIALTEQYF.

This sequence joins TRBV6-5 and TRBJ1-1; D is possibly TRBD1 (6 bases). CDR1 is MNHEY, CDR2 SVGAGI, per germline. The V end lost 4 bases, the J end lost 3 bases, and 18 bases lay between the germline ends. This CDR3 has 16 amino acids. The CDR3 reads CASSSRGVLLYTEAFF. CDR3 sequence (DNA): TGTGCCAGCAGTTCCAGGGGAGTGTTGCTGTACACTGAAGCTTTCTTT.

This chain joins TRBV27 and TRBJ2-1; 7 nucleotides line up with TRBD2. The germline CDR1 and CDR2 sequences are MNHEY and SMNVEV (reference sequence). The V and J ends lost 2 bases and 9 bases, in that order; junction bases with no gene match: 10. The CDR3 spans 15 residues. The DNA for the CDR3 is TGTGCCAGCAGTTTAGCGGGAGCTCGGTTGGGTGAGCAGTTCTTC. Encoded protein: CASSLAGARLGEQFF.

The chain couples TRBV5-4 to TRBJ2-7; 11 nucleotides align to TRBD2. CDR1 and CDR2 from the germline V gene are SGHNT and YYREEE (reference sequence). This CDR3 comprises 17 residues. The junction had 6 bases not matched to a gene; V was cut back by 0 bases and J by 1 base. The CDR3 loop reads CASSLGLGTSGSYEQYF. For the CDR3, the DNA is TGTGCCAGCAGCTTGGGTTTAGGGACTAGCGGTTCCTACGAGCAGTACTTC.

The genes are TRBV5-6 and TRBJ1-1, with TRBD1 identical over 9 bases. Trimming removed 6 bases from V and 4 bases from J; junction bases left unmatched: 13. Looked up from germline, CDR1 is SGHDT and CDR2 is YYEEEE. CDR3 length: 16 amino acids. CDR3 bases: TGTGCCAGCATCTTACAGGGGGCAAGGTCGAGCACTGAAGCTTTCTTT. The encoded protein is CASILQGARSSTEAFF.

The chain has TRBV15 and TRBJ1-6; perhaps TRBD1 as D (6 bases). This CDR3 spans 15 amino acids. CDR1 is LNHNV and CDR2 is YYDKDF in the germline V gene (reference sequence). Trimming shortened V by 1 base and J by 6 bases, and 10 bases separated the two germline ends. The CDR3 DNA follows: TGTGCCACCAGCAGAGTGGGGACAAGTAATTCACCCCTCCACTTT. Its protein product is CATSRVGTSNSPLHF. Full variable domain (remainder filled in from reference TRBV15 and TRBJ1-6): DAMVIQNPRYQVTQFGKPVTLSCSQTLNHNVMYWYQQKSSQAPKLLFHYYDKDFNNEADTPDNFQSRRPNTSFCFLDIRSPGLGDTAMYLCATSRVGTSNSPLHFGNGTRLTVT.

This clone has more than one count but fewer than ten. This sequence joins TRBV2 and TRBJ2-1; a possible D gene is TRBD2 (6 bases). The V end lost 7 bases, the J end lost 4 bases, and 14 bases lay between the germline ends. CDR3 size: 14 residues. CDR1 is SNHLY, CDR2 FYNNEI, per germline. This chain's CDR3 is CASTPRRGYNEQFF. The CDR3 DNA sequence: TGTGCCAGCACCCCCCGTCGGGGGTACAATGAGCAGTTCTTC.

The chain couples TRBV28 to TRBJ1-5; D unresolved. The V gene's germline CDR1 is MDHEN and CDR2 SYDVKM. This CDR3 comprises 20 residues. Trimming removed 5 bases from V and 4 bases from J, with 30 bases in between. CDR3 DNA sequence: TGTGCCAGCAGTATCACTATAGGGTTTTTCGGGTCCCGGGGAAATCAGCCCCAGCATTTT. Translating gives CASSITIGFFGSRGNQPQHF.

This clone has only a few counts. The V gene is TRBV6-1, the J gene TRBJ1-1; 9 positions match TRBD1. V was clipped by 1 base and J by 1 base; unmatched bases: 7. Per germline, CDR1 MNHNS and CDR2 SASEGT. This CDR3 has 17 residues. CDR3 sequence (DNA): TGTGCCAGCAGTGAAGGGGGACAGGGAGTAAAGAACACTGAAGCTTTCTTT. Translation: CASSEGGQGVKNTEAFF.

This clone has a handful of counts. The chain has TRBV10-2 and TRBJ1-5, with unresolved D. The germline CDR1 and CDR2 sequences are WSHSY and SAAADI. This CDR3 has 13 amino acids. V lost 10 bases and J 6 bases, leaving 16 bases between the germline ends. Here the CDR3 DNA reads TGCGCCACCAGGCAGGCTATAATTCAGCCCCAGCATTTT. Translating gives CATRQAIIQPQHF.

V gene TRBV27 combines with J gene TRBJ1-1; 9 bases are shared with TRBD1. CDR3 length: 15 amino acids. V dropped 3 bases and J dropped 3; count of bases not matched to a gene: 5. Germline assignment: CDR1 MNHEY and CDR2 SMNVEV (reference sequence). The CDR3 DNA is TGTGCCAGCAGTTTTGGGACAGGGAGTGACACTGAAGCTTTCTTT. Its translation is CASSFGTGSDTEAFF.